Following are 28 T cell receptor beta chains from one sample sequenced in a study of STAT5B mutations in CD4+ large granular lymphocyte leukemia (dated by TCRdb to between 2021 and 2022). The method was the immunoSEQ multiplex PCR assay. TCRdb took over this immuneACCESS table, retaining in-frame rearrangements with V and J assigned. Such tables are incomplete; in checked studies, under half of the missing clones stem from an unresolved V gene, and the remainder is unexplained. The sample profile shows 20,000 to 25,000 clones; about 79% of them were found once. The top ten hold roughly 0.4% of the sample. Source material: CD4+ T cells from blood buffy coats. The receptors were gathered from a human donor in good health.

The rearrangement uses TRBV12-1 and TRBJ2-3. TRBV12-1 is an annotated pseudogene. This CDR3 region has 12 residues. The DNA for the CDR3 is TGTGCCAGCAGATTCAAAAGAATTACGCAGTATTTT. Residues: CASRFKRITQYF.

The CDR3 region has the DNA TGCGCCAGCAGCCAAGGACAGGGGATTTCGAACACCGGGGAGCTGTTTTTT. As protein: CASSQGQGISNTGELFF. The chain links TRBV4-1 to TRBJ2-2; 8 positions match TRBD1. The CDR3 consists of 17 residues. V trimming: 1 base; J trimming: 0 bases; junction bases outside the gene matches: 4. The germline CDR1 and CDR2 sequences are MGHRA and YSYEKL.

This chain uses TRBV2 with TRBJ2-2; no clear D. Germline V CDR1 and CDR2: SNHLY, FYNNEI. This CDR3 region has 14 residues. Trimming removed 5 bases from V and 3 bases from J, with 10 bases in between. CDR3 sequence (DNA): TGTGCCAGCAGTATCCGGAGCTACACCGGGGAGCTGTTTTTT. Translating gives CASSIRSYTGELFF.

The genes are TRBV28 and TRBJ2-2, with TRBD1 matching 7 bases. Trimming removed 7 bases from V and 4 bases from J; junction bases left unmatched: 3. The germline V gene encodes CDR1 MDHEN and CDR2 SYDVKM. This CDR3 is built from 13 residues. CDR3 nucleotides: TGTGCCAGCAATAGGGGGCCCACCGGGGAGCTGTTTTTT. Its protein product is CASNRGPTGELFF.

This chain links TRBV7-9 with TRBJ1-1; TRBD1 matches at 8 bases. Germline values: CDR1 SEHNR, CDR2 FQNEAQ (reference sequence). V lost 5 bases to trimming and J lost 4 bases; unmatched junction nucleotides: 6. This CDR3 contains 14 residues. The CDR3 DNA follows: TGTGCCAGCAGCAACAACAGGGGGGGCACTGAAGCTTTCTTT. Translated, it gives CASSNNRGGTEAFF. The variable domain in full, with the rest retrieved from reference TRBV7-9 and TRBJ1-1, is DTGVSQNPRHKITKRGQNVTFRCDPISEHNRLYWYRQTLGQGPEFLTYFQNEAQLEKSRLLSDRFSAERPKGSFSTLEIQRTEQGDSAMYLCASSNNRGGTEAFFGQGTRLTVV.

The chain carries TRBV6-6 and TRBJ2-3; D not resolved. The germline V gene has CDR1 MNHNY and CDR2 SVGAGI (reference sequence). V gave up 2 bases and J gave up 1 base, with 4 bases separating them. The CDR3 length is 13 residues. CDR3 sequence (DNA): TGTGCCAGCAGTTACAAAGGCACAGATACGCAGTATTTT. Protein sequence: CASSYKGTDTQYF.

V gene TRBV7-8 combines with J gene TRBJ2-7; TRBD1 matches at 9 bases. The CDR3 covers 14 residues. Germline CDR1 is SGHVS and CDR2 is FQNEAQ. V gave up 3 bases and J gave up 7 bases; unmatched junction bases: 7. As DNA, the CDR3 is TGTGCCAGCAGCTTCGCGGACAGGGGCGGGGAGCAGTACTTC. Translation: CASSFADRGGEQYF.

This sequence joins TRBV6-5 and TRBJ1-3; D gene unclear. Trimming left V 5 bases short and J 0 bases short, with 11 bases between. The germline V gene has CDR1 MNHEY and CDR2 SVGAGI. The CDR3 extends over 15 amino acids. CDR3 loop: CASSAFPGSGNTIYF. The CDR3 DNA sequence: TGTGCCAGCAGTGCATTTCCTGGCTCTGGAAACACCATATATTTT.

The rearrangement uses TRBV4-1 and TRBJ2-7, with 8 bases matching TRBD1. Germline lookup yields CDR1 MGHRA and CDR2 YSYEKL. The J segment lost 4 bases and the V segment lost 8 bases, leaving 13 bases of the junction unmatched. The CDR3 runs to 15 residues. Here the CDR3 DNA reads TGCGCCAGCGGCCTTGACACAGGGGGGAGATACGAGCAGTACTTC. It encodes CASGLDTGGRYEQYF.

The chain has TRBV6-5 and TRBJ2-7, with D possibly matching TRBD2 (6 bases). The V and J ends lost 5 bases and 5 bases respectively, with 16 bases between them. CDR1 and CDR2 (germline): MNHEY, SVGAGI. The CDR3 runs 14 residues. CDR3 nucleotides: TGTGCCAGCAGTCCACCCGGGGGAAGCCACGAGCAGTACTTC. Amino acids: CASSPPGGSHEQYF.

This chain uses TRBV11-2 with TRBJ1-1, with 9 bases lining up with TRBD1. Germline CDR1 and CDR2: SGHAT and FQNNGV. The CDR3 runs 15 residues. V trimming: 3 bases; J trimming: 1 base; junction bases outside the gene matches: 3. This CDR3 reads CASSFTGGKNTEAFF. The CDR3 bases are TGTGCCAGCAGCTTCACAGGGGGCAAGAACACTGAAGCTTTCTTT. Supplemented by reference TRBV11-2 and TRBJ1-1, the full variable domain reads EAGVAQSPRYKIIEKRQSVAFWCNPISGHATLYWYQQILGQGPKLLIQFQNNGVVDDSQLPKDRFSAERLKGVDSTLKIQPAKLEDSAVYLCASSFTGGKNTEAFFGQGTRLTVV.

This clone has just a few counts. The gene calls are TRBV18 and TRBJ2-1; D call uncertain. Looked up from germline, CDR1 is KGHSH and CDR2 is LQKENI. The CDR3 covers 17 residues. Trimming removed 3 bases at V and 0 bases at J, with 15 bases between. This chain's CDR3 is CASSPPGRISSYNEQFF. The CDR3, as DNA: TGTGCCAGCTCACCTCCTGGGCGGATCAGCTCCTACAATGAGCAGTTCTTC.

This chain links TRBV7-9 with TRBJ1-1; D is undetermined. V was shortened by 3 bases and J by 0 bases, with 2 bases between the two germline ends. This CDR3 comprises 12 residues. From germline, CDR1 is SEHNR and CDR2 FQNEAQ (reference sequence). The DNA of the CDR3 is TGTGCCAGCAGCTTCTTGAACACTGAAGCTTTCTTT. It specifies CASSFLNTEAFF.

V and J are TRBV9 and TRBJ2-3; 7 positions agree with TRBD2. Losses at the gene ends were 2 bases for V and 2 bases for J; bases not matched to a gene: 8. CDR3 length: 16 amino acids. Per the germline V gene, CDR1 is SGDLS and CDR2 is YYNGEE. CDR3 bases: TGTGCCAGCAGCGTCCTGGGGGGGACGAACACAGATACGCAGTATTTT. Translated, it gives CASSVLGGTNTDTQYF.

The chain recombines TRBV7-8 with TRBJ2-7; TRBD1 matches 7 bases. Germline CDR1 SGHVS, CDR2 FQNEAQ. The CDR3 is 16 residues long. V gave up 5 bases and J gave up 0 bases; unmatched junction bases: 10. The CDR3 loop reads CASSKKQGISSYEQYF. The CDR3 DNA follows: TGTGCCAGCAGCAAAAAACAGGGGATAAGCTCCTACGAGCAGTACTTC. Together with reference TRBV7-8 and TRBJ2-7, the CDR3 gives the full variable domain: GAGVSQSPRYKVAKRGQDVALRCDPISGHVSLFWYQQALGQGPEFLTYFQNEAQLDKSGLPSDRFFAERPEGSVSTLKIQRTQQEDSAVYLCASSKKQGISSYEQYFGPGTRLTVT.

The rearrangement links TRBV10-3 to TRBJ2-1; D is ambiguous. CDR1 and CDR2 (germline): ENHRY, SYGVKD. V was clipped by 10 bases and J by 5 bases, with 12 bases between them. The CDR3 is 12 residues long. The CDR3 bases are TGTGCCACCACGCCAGAAAACAATGAGCAGTTCTTC. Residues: CATTPENNEQFF.

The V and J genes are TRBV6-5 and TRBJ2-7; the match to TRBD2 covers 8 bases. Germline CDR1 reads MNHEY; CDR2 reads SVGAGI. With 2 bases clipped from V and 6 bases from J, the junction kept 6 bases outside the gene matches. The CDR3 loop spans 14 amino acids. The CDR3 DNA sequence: TGTGCCAGCAGTTACCAAGCGGGAGTTAGCGAGCAGTACTTC. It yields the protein CASSYQAGVSEQYF.

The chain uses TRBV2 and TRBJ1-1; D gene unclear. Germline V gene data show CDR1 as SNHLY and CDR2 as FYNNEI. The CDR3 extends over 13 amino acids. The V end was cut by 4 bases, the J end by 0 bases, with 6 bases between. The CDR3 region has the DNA TGTGCCAGCAGTGTAGTGATGAACACTGAAGCTTTCTTT. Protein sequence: CASSVVMNTEAFF. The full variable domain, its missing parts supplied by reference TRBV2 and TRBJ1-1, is EPEVTQTPSHQVTQMGQEVILRCVPISNHLYFYWYRQILGQKVEFLVSFYNNEISEKSEIFDDQFSVERPDGSNFTLKIRSTKLEDSAMYFCASSVVMNTEAFFGQGTRLTVV.

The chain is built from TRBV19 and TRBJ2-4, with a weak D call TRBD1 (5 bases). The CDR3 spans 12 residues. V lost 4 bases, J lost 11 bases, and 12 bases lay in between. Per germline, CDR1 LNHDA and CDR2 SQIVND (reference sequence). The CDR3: CASSSQGDVQYF. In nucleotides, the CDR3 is TGTGCCAGTAGTAGCCAGGGTGACGTTCAGTACTTC.

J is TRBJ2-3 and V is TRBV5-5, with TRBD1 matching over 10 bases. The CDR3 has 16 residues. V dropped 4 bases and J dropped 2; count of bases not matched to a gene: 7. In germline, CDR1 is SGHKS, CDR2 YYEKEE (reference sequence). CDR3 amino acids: CASSASGTGATDTQYF. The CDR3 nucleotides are TGTGCCAGCAGCGCCTCCGGGACAGGGGCCACAGATACGCAGTATTTT.

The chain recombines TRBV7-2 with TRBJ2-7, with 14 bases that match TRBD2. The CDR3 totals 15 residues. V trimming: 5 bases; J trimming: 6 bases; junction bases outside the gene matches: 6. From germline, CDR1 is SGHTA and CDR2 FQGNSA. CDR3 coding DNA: TGTGCCAGCAGCCCGAGGACTAGCGGGAGGCTCGAGCAGTACTTC. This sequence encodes CASSPRTSGRLEQYF. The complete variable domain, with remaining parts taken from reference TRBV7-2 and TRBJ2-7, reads GAGVSQSPSNKVTEKGKDVELRCDPISGHTALYWYRQSLGQGLEFLIYFQGNSAPDKSGLPSDRFSAERTGGSVSTLTIQRTQQEDSAVYLCASSPRTSGRLEQYFGPGTRLTVT.

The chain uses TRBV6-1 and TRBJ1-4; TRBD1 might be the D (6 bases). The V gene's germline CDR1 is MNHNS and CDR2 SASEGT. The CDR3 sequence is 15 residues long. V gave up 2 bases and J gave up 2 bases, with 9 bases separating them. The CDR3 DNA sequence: TGTGCCAGCAGTGAAAGGGGGAGGACTAATGAAAAACTGTTTTTT. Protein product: CASSERGRTNEKLFF.

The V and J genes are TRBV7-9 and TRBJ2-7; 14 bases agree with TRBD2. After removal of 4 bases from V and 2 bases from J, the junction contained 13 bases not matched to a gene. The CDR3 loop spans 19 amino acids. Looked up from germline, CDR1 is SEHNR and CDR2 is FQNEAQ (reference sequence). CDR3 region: CASSSRRTSGRPPPYEQYF. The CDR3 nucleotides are TGTGCCAGCAGCTCACGAAGGACTAGCGGGAGGCCACCTCCCTACGAGCAGTACTTC. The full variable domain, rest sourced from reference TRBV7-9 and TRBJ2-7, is DTGVSQNPRHKITKRGQNVTFRCDPISEHNRLYWYRQTLGQGPEFLTYFQNEAQLEKSRLLSDRFSAERPKGSFSTLEIQRTEQGDSAMYLCASSSRRTSGRPPPYEQYFGPGTRLTVT.

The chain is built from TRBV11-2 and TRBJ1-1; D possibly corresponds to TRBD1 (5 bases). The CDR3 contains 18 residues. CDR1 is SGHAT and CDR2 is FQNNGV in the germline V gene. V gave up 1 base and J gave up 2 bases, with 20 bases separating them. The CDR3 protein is CASSLGYGADPGNTEAFF. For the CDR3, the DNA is TGTGCCAGCAGCTTAGGGTATGGGGCAGACCCAGGTAACACTGAAGCTTTCTTT.

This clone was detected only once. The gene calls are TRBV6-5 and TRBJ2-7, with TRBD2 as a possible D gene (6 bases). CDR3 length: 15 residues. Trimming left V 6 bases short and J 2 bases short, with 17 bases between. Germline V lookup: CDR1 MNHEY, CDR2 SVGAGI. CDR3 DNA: TGTGCCAGCAGGGATGGGACTTTACAAACCTACGAGCAGTACTTC. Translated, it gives CASRDGTLQTYEQYF.

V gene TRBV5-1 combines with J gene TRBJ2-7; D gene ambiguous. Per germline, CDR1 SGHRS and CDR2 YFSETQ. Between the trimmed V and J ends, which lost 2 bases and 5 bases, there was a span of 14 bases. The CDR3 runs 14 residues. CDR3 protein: CASSFLGSQDEQYF. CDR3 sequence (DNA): TGCGCCAGCAGCTTTTTGGGAAGTCAGGACGAGCAGTACTTC.

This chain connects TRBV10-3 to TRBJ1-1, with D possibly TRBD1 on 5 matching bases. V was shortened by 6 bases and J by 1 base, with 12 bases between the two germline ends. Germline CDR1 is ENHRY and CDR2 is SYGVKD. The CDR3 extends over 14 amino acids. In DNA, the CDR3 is TGTGCCATCAGCGGGCGACAGCAGAACACTGAAGCTTTCTTT. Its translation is CAISGRQQNTEAFF.

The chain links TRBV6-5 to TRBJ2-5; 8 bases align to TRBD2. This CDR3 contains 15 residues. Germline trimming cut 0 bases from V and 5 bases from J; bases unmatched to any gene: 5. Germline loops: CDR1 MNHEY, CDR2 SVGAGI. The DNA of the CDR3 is TGTGCCAGCAGTTACTCCGGGGGGGCGAAGGAGACCCAGTACTTC. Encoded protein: CASSYSGGAKETQYF.